The 6 T cell receptor beta chains below all came from one sample that was sequenced in a study of blood T cell repertoires in COVID-19. Measured with immunoSEQ multiplex PCR; TCRdb has only the in-frame clones, and not every one. The sample lists tens of thousands of clones; more than 75% were seen once. The sequenced sample consisted of peripheral blood. These receptors came from a man aged 65 to 85 with active or convalescent COVID-19.

V is TRBV5-5 and J is TRBJ1-2; 11 nucleotides match TRBD1. CDR3 length: 15 amino acids. The junction had 3 bases not matched to a gene; V was cut back by 0 bases and J by 5 bases. CDR1 and CDR2 (germline): SGHKS, YYEKEE (reference sequence). The chain's CDR3 is CASSLGGTGGYGYTF. In nucleotides, the CDR3 is TGTGCCAGCAGCTTGGGCGGGACAGGGGGTTATGGCTACACCTTC.

CDR3 region: CASRSGGIQPQHF. DNA for the CDR3: TGTGCCAGCAGGTCGGGGGGGATTCAGCCCCAGCATTTT. This chain links TRBV12-3 or TRBV12-4 with TRBJ1-5; D is possibly TRBD1 (5 bases). Trimming shortened V by 6 bases and J by 6 bases, and 12 bases separated the two germline ends. The length of the CDR3 is 13 residues.

This clone was counted between two and nine times. V gene TRBV7-9 combines with J gene TRBJ2-7; 11 positions agree with TRBD1. The CDR3 spans 15 residues. Germline V CDR1 and CDR2: SEHNR, FQNEAQ (reference sequence). Germline trimming cut 5 bases from V and 5 bases from J; bases unmatched to any gene: 8. The CDR3 DNA follows: TGTGCCAGCAGCCGACCCGGACAGGGGGCAAACGAGCAGTACTTC. Its protein product is CASSRPGQGANEQYF.

This clone was seen a handful of times. The chain combines TRBV9 with TRBJ2-7; maybe TRBD2 (5 bases). The germline V gene has CDR1 SGDLS and CDR2 YYNGEE. The CDR3 is made up of 13 amino acids. V was trimmed by 2 bases and J by 7 bases, leaving 13 bases between them. This chain's CDR3 is CASSVTGMGEQYF. The DNA of the CDR3 is TGTGCCAGCAGCGTCACGGGGATGGGAGAGCAGTACTTC. The whole variable domain, remainder taken from reference TRBV9 and TRBJ2-7, is DSGVTQTPKHLITATGQRVTLRCSPRSGDLSVYWYQQSLDQGLQFLIQYYNGEERAKGNILERFSAQQFPDLHSELNLSSLELGDSALYFCASSVTGMGEQYFGPGTRLTVT.

J is TRBJ2-7 and V is TRBV30, with D possibly TRBD1 on 5 matching bases. The V gene's germline CDR1 is GTSNPN and CDR2 SVGIG (reference sequence). Trimming removed 2 bases from V and 6 bases from J, with 14 bases in between. This CDR3 comprises 13 residues. CDR3 in amino acids: CAWSPLWGAEQYF. The CDR3 bases are TGTGCCTGGAGTCCCCTCTGGGGCGCCGAGCAGTACTTC.

This sequence joins TRBV24-1 and TRBJ2-5, with a tentative D call TRBD2 (7 bases). The CDR3 consists of 18 residues. Germline V gene lookup returns CDR1 KGHDR and CDR2 SFDVKD. Deletions cut 1 base from V and 1 base from J, with 18 bases between. The CDR3 protein is CATSDFGLRGGAQETQYF. Written as DNA, the CDR3 is TGTGCCACCAGTGATTTCGGTCTAAGGGGGGGGGCCCAAGAGACCCAGTACTTC.